This T cell receptor beta chain was documented in a study of early stage breast cancer tumors. The CDR3 length is 16 residues. V shed 2 bases, J shed 2 bases, and the junction held 2 bases outside the gene matches. Germline assignment: CDR1 LNHDA and CDR2 SQIVND (reference sequence). Here immunoSEQ multiplex PCR was the method, and the copy in TCRdb shows in-frame clones only, minus some. This table holds over 4,500 clones, about 63% found once. The chain is built from TRBV19 and TRBJ1-5, with 11 bases fitting TRBD1. Sequenced sample: breast tumor tissue. This TCR was recovered from a person aged 45 to 60 with breast cancer. CDR3 amino acids: CASSIPGQGGNQPQHF. The CDR3 nucleotides read TGTGCCAGTAGTATACCGGGACAGGGGGGCAATCAGCCCCAGCATTTT.